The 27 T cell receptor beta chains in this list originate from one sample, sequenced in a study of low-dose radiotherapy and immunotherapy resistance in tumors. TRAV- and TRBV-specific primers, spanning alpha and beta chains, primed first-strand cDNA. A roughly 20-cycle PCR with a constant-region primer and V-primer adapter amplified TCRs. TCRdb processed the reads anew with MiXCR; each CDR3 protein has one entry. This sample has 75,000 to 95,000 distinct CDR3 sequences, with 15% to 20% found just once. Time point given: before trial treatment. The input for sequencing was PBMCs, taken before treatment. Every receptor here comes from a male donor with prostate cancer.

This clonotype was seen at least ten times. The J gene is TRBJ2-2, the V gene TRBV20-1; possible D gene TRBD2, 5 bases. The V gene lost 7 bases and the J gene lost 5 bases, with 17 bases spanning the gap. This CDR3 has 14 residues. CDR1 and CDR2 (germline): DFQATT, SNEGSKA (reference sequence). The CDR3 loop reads CSVPPRGRTGELFF. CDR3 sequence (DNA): TGCAGTGTCCCCCCCCGAGGGCGAACCGGGGAGCTGTTTTTT.

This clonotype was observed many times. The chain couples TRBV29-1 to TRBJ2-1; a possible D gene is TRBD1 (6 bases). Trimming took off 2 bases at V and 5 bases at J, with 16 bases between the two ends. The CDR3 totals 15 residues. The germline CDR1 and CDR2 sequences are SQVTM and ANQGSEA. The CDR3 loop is CSVEYLFAGDNEQFF. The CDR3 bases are TGCAGCGTTGAATATCTTTTCGCAGGGGACAATGAGCAGTTCTTC.

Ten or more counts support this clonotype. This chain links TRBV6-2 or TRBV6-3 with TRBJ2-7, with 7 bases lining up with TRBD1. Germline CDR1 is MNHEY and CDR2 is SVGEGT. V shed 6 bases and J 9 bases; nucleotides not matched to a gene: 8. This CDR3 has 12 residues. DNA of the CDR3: TGTGCCAGCAGAAGAGACAGGGCGGTGCAGTACTTC. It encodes CASRRDRAVQYF.

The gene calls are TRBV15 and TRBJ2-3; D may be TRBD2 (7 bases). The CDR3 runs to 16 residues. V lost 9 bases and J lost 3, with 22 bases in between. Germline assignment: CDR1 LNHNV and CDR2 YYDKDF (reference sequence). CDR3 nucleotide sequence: TGTGCCACTCGCCCCGCGGGGGCGGGGGAAACAGATACGCAGTATTTT. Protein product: CATRPAGAGETDTQYF.

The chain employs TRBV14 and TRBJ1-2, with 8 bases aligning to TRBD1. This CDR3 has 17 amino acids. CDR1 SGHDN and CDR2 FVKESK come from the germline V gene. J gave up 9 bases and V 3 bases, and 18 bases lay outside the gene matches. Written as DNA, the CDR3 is TGTGCCAGCAGCCACCCGATATATTGGACAGGGAAACGTTGCTACACCTTC. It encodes CASSHPIYWTGKRCYTF.

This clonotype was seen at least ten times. DNA of the CDR3: TGTGCCAGCAGCTCTGGACAGGCATCGGCACCCCTCCACTTT. It translates to CASSSGQASAPLHF. The chain joins TRBV12-3 or TRBV12-4 to TRBJ1-6, with TRBD1 matching over 7 bases. The length of the CDR3 is 14 residues. Germline trimming cut 6 bases from V and 11 bases from J; bases unmatched to any gene: 10.

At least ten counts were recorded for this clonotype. CDR3 nucleotide sequence: TGTGCCAGTAGTTTCCGGGACTCTACAGATACGCAGTATTTT. The encoded protein is CASSFRDSTDTQYF. The V gene is TRBV19, the J gene TRBJ2-3; tentatively, D is TRBD2 (6 bases). Germline V lookup: CDR1 LNHDA, CDR2 SQIVND (reference sequence). Trimming removed 5 bases at V and 3 bases at J, with 12 bases between. The CDR3 contains 14 residues. The complete variable domain, with remaining parts taken from reference TRBV19 and TRBJ2-3, reads DGGITQSPKYLFRKEGQNVTLSCEQNLNHDAMYWYRQDPGQGLRLIYYSQIVNDFQKGDIAEGYSVSREKKESFPLTVTSAQKNPTAFYLCASSFRDSTDTQYFGPGTRLTVL.

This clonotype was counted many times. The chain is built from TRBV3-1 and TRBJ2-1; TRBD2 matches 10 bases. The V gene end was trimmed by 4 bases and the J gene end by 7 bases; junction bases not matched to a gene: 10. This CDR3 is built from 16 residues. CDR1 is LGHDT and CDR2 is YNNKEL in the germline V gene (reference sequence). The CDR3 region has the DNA TGTGCCAGCAGCCTATCTAGCGGGGGCCATAGTAATGAGCAGTTCTTC. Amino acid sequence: CASSLSSGGHSNEQFF.

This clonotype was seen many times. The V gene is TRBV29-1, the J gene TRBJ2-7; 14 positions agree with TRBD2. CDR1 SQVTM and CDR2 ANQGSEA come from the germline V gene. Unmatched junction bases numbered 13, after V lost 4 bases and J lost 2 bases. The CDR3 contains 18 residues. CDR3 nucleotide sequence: TGCAGCGTTGTCGGGGAATCCGGGACTAGCGGGAGACCCTACGAGCAGTACTTC. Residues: CSVVGESGTSGRPYEQYF.

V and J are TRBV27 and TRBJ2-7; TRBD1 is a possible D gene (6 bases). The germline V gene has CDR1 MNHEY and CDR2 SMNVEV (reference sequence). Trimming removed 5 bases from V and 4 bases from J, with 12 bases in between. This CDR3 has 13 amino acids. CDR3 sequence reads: CASSEEQGYEQYF. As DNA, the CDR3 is TGTGCCAGCAGTGAGGAACAGGGTTACGAGCAGTACTTC.

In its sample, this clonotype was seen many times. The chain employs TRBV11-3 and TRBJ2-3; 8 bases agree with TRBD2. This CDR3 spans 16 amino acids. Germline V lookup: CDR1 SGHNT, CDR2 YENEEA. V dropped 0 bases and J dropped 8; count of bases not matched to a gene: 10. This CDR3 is CASSLDGAAGGGTQYF. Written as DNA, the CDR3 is TGTGCCAGCAGCTTAGACGGCGCGGCGGGAGGTGGTACGCAGTATTTT.

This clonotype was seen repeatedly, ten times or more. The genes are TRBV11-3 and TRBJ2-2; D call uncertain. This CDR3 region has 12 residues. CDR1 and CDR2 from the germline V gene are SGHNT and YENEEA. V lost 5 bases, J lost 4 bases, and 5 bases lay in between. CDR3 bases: TGTGCCAGCAGCCACGGCACCGGGGAGCTGTTTTTT. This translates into CASSHGTGELFF.

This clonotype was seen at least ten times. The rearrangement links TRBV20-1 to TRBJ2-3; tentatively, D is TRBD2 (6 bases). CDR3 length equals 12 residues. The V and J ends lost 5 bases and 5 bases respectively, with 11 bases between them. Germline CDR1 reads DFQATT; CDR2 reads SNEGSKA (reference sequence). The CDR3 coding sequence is TGCAGTGCTCGCGGAGGGGTAGATACGCAGTATTTT. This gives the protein CSARGGVDTQYF.

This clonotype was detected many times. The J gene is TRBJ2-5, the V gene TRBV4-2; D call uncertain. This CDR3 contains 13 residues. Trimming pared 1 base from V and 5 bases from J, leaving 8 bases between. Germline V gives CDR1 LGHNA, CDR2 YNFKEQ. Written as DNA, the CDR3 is TGTGCCAGCAGCCAAGGTCATTGGGAGACCCAGTACTTC. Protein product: CASSQGHWETQYF.

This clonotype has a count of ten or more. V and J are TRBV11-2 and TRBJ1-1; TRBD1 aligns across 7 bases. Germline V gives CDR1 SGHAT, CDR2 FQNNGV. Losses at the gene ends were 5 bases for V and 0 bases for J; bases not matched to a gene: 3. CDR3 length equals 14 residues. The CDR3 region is CASSQGQLNTEAFF. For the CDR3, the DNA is TGTGCCAGCAGCCAGGGACAGTTGAACACTGAAGCTTTCTTT.

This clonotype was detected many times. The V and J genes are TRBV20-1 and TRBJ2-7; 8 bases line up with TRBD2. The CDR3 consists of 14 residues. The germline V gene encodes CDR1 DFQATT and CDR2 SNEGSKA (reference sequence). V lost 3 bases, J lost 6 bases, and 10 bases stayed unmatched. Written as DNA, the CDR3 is TGCAGTGCTAGTACAGTCGGGGGGGCCACCGAGCAGTACTTC. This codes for CSASTVGGATEQYF.

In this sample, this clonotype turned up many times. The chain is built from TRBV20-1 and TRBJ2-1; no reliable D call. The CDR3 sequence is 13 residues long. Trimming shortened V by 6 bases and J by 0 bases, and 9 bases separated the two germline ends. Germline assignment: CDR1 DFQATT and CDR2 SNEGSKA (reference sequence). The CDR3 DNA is TGCAGTGCCTGGCCCAGCTCCTACAATGAGCAGTTCTTC. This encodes CSAWPSSYNEQFF.

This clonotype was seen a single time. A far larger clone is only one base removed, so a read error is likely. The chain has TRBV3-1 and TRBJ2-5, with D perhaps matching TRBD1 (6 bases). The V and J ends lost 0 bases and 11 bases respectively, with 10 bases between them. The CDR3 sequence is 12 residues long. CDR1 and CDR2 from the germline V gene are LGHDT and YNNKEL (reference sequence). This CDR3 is CASSQDKGEQYF. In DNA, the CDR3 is TGTGCCAGCAGCCAAGATAAGGGGGAGCAGTACTTC.

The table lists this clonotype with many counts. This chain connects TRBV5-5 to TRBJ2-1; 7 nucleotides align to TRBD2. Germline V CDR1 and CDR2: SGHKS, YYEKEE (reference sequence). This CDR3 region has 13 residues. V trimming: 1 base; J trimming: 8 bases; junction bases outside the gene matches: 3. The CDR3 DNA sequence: TGTGCCAGCAGCTTGAGACTAGCCTATGAGCAGTTCTTC. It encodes CASSLRLAYEQFF.

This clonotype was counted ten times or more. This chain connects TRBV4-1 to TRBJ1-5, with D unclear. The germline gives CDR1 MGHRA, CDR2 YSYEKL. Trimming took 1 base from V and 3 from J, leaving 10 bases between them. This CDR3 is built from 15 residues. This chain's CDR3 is CASSQGLRVNQPQHF. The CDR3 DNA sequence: TGCGCCAGCAGCCAAGGGTTGCGGGTCAATCAGCCCCAGCATTTT.

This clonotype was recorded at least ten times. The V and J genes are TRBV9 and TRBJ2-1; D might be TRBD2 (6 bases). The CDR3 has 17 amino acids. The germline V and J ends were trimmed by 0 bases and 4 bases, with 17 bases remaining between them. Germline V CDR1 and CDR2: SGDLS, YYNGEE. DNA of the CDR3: TGTGCCAGCAGCGTAGGTCCAGCGGGCAAACTGTACAATGAGCAGTTCTTC. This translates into CASSVGPAGKLYNEQFF. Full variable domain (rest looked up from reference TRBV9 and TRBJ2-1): DSGVTQTPKHLITATGQRVTLRCSPRSGDLSVYWYQQSLDQGLQFLIQYYNGEERAKGNILERFSAQQFPDLHSELNLSSLELGDSALYFCASSVGPAGKLYNEQFFGPGTRLTVL.

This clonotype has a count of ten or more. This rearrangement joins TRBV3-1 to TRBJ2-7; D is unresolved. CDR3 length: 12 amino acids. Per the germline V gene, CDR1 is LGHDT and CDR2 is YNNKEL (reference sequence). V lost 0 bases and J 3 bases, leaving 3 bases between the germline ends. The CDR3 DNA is TGTGCCAGCAGCCAAGAATTCTACGAGCAGTACTTC. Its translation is CASSQEFYEQYF.

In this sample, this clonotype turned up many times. This chain's CDR3 is CASSPAGTTNEKLFF. In DNA, the CDR3 is TGTGCCAGCAGCCCTGCAGGAACAACTAATGAAAAACTGTTTTTT. The chain uses TRBV28 and TRBJ1-4; D ambiguous. V shed 6 bases and J shed 0 bases, with 11 bases lying between them. Germline-derived CDR1 and CDR2 are MDHEN and SYDVKM. The CDR3 is made up of 15 amino acids.

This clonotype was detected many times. CDR3 coding DNA: TGTGCCAGCAGTTCTAGCGGGAGGGCCCAAGAGACCCAGTACTTC. Translating it yields CASSSSGRAQETQYF. The chain employs TRBV11-2 and TRBJ2-5; 12 nucleotides line up with TRBD2. J lost 1 base, V lost 6 bases, and 3 bases had no gene match. The CDR3 is 15 residues long. CDR1 SGHAT and CDR2 FQNNGV come from the germline V gene.

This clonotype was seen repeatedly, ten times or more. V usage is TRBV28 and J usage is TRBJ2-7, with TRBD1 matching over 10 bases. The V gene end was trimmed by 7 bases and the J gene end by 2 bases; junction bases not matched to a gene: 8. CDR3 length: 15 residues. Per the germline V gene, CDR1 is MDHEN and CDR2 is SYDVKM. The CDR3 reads CASNKGQGSTYEQYF. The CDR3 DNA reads TGTGCCAGCAATAAGGGACAGGGGTCCACCTACGAGCAGTACTTC.

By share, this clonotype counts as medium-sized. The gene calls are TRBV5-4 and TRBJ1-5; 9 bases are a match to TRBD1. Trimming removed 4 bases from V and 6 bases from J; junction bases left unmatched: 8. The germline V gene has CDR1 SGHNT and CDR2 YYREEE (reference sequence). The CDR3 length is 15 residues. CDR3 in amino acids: CASSATDRGGQPQHF. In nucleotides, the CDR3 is TGTGCCAGCAGCGCGACGGACAGGGGAGGTCAGCCCCAGCATTTT.

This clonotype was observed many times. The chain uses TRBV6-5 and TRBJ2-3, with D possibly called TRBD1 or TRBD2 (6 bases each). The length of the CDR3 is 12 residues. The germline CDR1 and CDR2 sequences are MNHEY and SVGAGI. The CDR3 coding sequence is TGTGTTGTTCTTGGGGGGCCAGATACGCAGTATTTT. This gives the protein CVVLGGPDTQYF.